This is a list of T cell receptor beta chains from one sample in a study of metastatic and nonmetastatic thyroid tumors. With MiXCR, TCRdb reprocessed the PCR reads. The sample lists approximately 74,000 clones, 14% seen once, with 6.5% in the top ten. The sequencing input was blood. These receptors were obtained from a male donor with papillary thyroid cancer or a benign thyroid nodule (not recorded which). Some clones in this sample may be carry-over from other donors' samples. Both conserved end residues are part of each CDR3. The D gene is left open where the match is weak. Not all rows give a size; the values are once, few, many and, for expanded clones, a class.

>TRBJ2-5|many|TRBV27|TRBD1
CASSPTGVYPNIQETQYF
TGTGCCAGCAGCCCGACAGGGGTGTATCCCAATATACAAGAGACCCAGTACTTC
>TRBJ1-3|many|TRBV6-1|-
CASSETGRNTIYF
TGTGCCAGCAGTGAGACAGGCAGAAACACCATATATTTT
>TRBJ1-1|many|TRBV11-1|TRBD1
CASSLGRDSLNTEAFF
TGTGCCAGCAGCCTAGGACGGGACAGCCTGAACACTGAAGCTTTCTTT
>TRBJ2-7|-|TRBV5-8|TRBD2
CASSLPGIAGQEQYF
TGTGCCAGCAGCTTGCCCGGAATAGCGGGACAAGAGCAGTACTTC
>TRBJ1-2|-|TRBV30|TRBD1
CACRQGAHCYTF
TGTGCCTGTCGACAGGGGGCGCATTGCTACACCTTC
>TRBJ1-1|many|TRBV7-9|TRBD1
CASSPRTGGPTEAFF
TGTGCCAGCAGCCCACGGACAGGGGGGCCCACTGAAGCTTTCTTT
>TRBJ2-1|-|TRBV10-1|-
CASSPLVLAGLNEQFF
TGCGCCAGCAGTCCCCTGGTACTAGCTGGATTGAATGAGCAGTTCTTC
>TRBJ1-5|many|TRBV6-1|-
CASSFAPPGQNNQPQHF
TGTGCCAGCAGTTTCGCCCCCCCAGGACAGAACAATCAGCCCCAGCATTTT
>TRBJ2-2|many|TRBV19|-
CASSTVQFTGELFF
TGTGCCAGTAGTACTGTACAATTCACCGGGGAGCTGTTTTTT
>TRBJ1-2|-|TRBV11-2|-
CASSFVQESSRDGYTF
TGTGCCAGCAGCTTCGTACAGGAATCTAGTAGGGATGGCTACACCTTC
>TRBJ2-1|-|TRBV24-1|-
CATRPIPLATQFF
TGTGCCACCAGACCCATCCCCTTGGCTACGCAGTTCTTC
>TRBJ2-2|many|TRBV11-2|-
CASGSYSTANTGELFF
TGTGCCAGCGGTTCCTACTCAACCGCGAACACCGGGGAGCTGTTTTTT
>TRBJ2-1|many|TRBV5-4|TRBD1
CASSDPGTGYNEQFF
TGTGCCAGCAGCGATCCCGGGACAGGGTACAATGAGCAGTTCTTC
>TRBJ2-6|many|TRBV14|TRBD2
CASSHGLAGIGGANVLTF
TGTGCCAGCAGCCATGGACTAGCGGGAATAGGGGGGGCCAACGTCCTGACTTTC
>TRBJ2-1|many|TRBV7-2|TRBD2
CASSLYSGPYRHNEQFF
TGTGCCAGCAGCCTATATAGCGGGCCCTATCGCCACAATGAGCAGTTCTTC
>TRBJ1-6|many|TRBV5-5|-
CASSLGRNSPLHF
TGTGCCAGCAGCTTGGGTAGGAATTCACCCCTCCACTTT
>TRBJ2-1|-|TRBV27|TRBD1
CASSLSPATGVNEQFF
TGTGCCAGCAGCCTGTCTCCCGCGACAGGGGTTAATGAGCAGTTCTTC
>TRBJ2-7|-|TRBV12-3/TRBV12-4|-
CASSLGTKTYEQYF
TGTGCCAGCAGTTTAGGGACTAAAACCTACGAGCAGTACTTC
>TRBJ2-3|many|TRBV20-1|-
CSARPQQPPGTDTQYF
TGCAGTGCTAGGCCCCAACAGCCACCGGGCACAGATACGCAGTATTTT
>TRBJ1-2|many|TRBV29-1|TRBD1
CSAERQGADYGYTF
TGCAGCGCTGAAAGACAGGGGGCAGACTATGGCTACACCTTC
>TRBJ2-4|many|TRBV10-3|TRBD1
CAISESRQGPYIQYF
TGTGCCATCAGTGAGTCGAGACAGGGCCCATACATTCAGTACTTC
>TRBJ2-3|many|TRBV19|-
CASSRRGDTQYF
TGTGCCAGTAGCCGCCGGGGAGATACGCAGTATTTT
>TRBJ1-5|many|TRBV19|-
CASSIEVIGSQPQHF
TGTGCCAGTAGTATAGAAGTCATTGGCAGTCAGCCCCAGCATTTT
>TRBJ2-4|many|TRBV2|TRBD2
CASRVGLAVGLYF
TGTGCCAGCAGGGTAGGACTAGCTGTTGGGCTGTACTTC
>TRBJ2-7|-|TRBV28|-
CASSSRGIGVFEQYF
TGTGCCAGCAGTTCTCGAGGTATAGGGGTTTTCGAGCAGTACTTC
>TRBJ2-3|many|TRBV12-3/TRBV12-4|TRBD1
CASSSGGAGTDTQYF
TGTGCCAGCAGTTCAGGGGGCGCTGGCACAGATACGCAGTATTTT
>TRBJ1-1|many|TRBV6-1|-
CASSPRDGGAFGEAFF
TGTGCCAGCAGTCCCCGGGACGGGGGAGCTTTTGGTGAAGCTTTCTTT
>TRBJ2-5|many|TRBV6-6|TRBD2
CASSYLMPRTSGETQYF
TGTGCCAGCAGTTACTTAATGCCCCGGACTAGCGGAGAGACCCAGTACTTC
>TRBJ2-3|many|TRBV9|-
CASSVGAGFPDTQYF
TGTGCCAGCAGCGTAGGGGCGGGTTTCCCCGATACGCAGTATTTT
>TRBJ1-2|many|TRBV18|-
CASSNTDGYGYTF
TGTGCCAGCTCAAACACGGACGGCTATGGCTACACCTTC
>TRBJ2-3|many|TRBV3-1|TRBD2
CASSPPSGMADTQYF
TGTGCCAGCAGCCCTCCTAGCGGGATGGCAGATACGCAGTATTTT
>TRBJ2-3|many|TRBV3-1|TRBD2
CASSQRGSTDTQYF
TGTGCCAGCAGCCAGCGGGGGAGCACAGATACGCAGTATTTT
>TRBJ1-1|many|TRBV10-1|-
CASMSGTEAFF
TGCGCCAGCATGTCGGGGACTGAAGCTTTCTTT
>TRBJ2-2|many|TRBV30|-
CAWSVGGWVRGTGELFF
TGTGCCTGGAGTGTGGGGGGATGGGTACGGGGCACCGGGGAGCTGTTTTTT
>TRBJ2-2|-|TRBV2|TRBD1
CASSRTGEGTGELFF
TGTGCCAGCAGTCGGACAGGGGAGGGCACAGGGGAGCTGTTTTTT
>TRBJ2-5|few|TRBV10-3|TRBD2
CANSEGVLAGVQETQYF
TGTGCCAACAGTGAGGGGGTACTAGCGGGAGTCCAGGAGACCCAGTACTTC
>TRBJ2-2|many|TRBV4-1|-
CASSPILRENTGELFF
TGCGCCAGCAGCCCTATACTCAGGGAGAACACCGGGGAGCTGTTTTTT
>TRBJ2-1|-|TRBV7-9|TRBD1
CASTDNRGRGIF
TGTGCCAGCACCGATAACAGGGGGCGAGGAATCTTC
>TRBJ2-7|many|TRBV5-6|TRBD2
CASSYGTSSGEQYF
TGTGCCAGCAGCTACGGGACTAGCTCAGGCGAGCAGTACTTC
>TRBJ2-2|many|TRBV7-9|-
CASGQANTGELFF
TGTGCCAGCGGTCAGGCGAACACCGGGGAGCTGTTTTTT
>TRBJ1-2|many|TRBV19|-
CASSIRDGANYGYTF
TGTGCCAGTAGTATCCGGGACGGAGCTAACTATGGCTACACCTTC
>TRBJ1-2|-|TRBV7-2|-
CASSQPGGGNYGYTF
TGTGCCAGCAGCCAACCTGGGGGCGGGAACTATGGCTACACCTTC
>TRBJ2-6|many|TRBV7-3|-
CASSLSSGHNSGANVLTF
TGTGCCAGCAGCCTTTCTTCGGGACACAACTCTGGGGCCAACGTCCTGACTTTC
>TRBJ1-1|-|TRBV11-3|-
CASSLELGTEAFF
TGTGCCAGCAGCCTCGAACTTGGTACTGAAGCTTTTTTT
>TRBJ2-2|many|TRBV7-2|-
CASSQTLNTGELFF
TGTGCCAGCAGCCAGACACTAAACACCGGGGAGCTGTTTTTT
>TRBJ2-7|-|TRBV11-2|-
CASSSPMRDGPYEQYF
TGTGCCAGCAGCTCCCCCATGAGGGACGGCCCCTACGAGCAGTACTTC
>TRBJ2-1|many|TRBV18|-
CASSLDWGAYNEQFF
TGTGCCAGCTCACTCGACTGGGGGGCCTACAATGAGCAGTTCTTC
>TRBJ2-7|few|TRBV12-3/TRBV12-4|TRBD2
CASSFRRNGGAKAYEQYF
TGTGCCAGCAGTTTTAGGCGGAACGGGGGGGCCAAGGCCTACGAGCAGTACTTC
>TRBJ1-5|many|TRBV6-1|TRBD1
CASSLGDSGTPQHF
TGTGCCAGCAGCCTAGGGGACAGTGGGACGCCCCAGCATTTT
>TRBJ2-7|-|TRBV6-1|-
CASSDPAGLSYEQYF
TGTGCCAGCAGTGATCCCGCGGGACTCTCCTACGAGCAGTACTTC
>TRBJ1-4|many|TRBV6-5|-
CASSYQNGPDEKLFF
TGTGCCAGCAGTTACCAAAACGGGCCTGATGAAAAACTGTTTTTT